This note documents a single T cell receptor beta chain sequence. This record belongs to a study of technical replicates of blood from several donors. Using immunoSEQ multiplex PCR, the repertoire was profiled, and TCRdb retains in-frame clones only, with some absent. The profile shows approximately 82,000 clones, around 94% of them singletons. Germline loops: CDR1 LNHDA, CDR2 SQIVND (reference sequence). V was pared by 1 base and J by 8 bases, with 5 bases between. This CDR3 is 11 amino acids long. The sample was T cells isolated from PBMCs. The gene calls are TRBV19 and TRBJ1-2; no clear D. This sequence was found in a human donor in good health. The DNA of the CDR3 is TGTGCCAGTAGTATAGGTGCGGGCTACACCTTC. This translates into CASSIGAGYTF.